The 27 T cell receptor beta chains below come from one sample, sequenced in a study of read filtering for tumor transcriptome and immune sequencing. This library used about 400 ng RNA and molecular barcoded adaptors spanning alpha/delta and beta/gamma chains. In TCRdb, the reads were re-called with MiXCR into one record per CDR3 protein. In the table there are some 130,000 distinct CDR3 sequences, roughly 13% of which are singletons. Material for sequencing was a population of CD138-negative cells sorted from bone marrow. The receptors here all came from a donor aged 40 or older with multiple myeloma.

Points on this clonotype: With a much larger clone just one base away, this may be a read error. This chain uses TRBV29-1 with TRBJ2-5, with 7 bases aligning to TRBD2. Germline loops: CDR1 SQVTM, CDR2 ANQGSEA. The length of the CDR3 is 14 residues. V shed 0 bases, J shed 4 bases, and the junction held 5 bases outside the gene matches. The CDR3 loop is CSVEDGGGRETQYF. The CDR3 DNA follows: TGCAGCGTTGAAGATGGGGGAGGGAGAGAGACCCAGTACTTC. The entire variable domain, with the rest obtained from reference TRBV29-1 and TRBJ2-5, is as follows: SAVISQKPSRDICQRGTSLTIQCQVDSQVTMMFWYRQQPGQSLTLIATANQGSEATYESGFVIDKFPISRPNLTFSTLTVSNMSPEDSSIYLCSVEDGGGRETQYFGPGTRLLVL.

This clonotype was seen a few times. With a much larger clone just one base away, this may be a read error. In DNA form, the CDR3 reads TGCGCCAGCAGCAGAGCTGTACTAGCGGGGGAGGGCTCCTACGAGCAGTACTTC. Translated, it gives CASSRAVLAGEGSYEQYF. This sequence joins TRBV4-1 and TRBJ2-7; 11 bases map to TRBD2. The CDR3 loop spans 18 amino acids. The germline CDR1 and CDR2 sequences are MGHRA and YSYEKL. Trimming took 5 bases from V and 0 from J; bases not matched to a gene: 12.

The rearrangement links TRBV7-2 to TRBJ2-2, with a tentative D call TRBD2 (6 bases). V lost 2 bases and J lost 3, with 13 bases in between. The V gene's germline CDR1 is SGHTA and CDR2 FQGNSA. The CDR3 sequence is 16 residues long. CDR3 region: CASSLLGGVYTGELFF. The CDR3 DNA follows: TGTGCCAGCAGCTTATTGGGAGGAGTTTACACCGGGGAGCTGTTTTTT.

This clonotype was counted at least ten times. V is TRBV19 and J is TRBJ2-7; 7 bases are shared with TRBD1. This CDR3 spans 15 amino acids. Germline-derived CDR1 and CDR2 are LNHDA and SQIVND (reference sequence). The V and J ends lost 5 bases and 0 bases, in that order; junction bases with no gene match: 7. CDR3 residues: CASSSGQPSSYEQYF. Written as DNA, the CDR3 is TGTGCCAGTAGTTCGGGACAGCCGAGCTCCTACGAGCAGTACTTC.

Remarks on this clonotype: A read error may be the cause here, since a much bigger clone is one base away. V usage is TRBV6-1 and J usage is TRBJ2-2, with D perhaps matching TRBD2 (7 bases). Germline V gene lookup returns CDR1 MNHNS and CDR2 SASEGT. This CDR3 contains 15 residues. Trimming removed 7 bases from V and 5 bases from J, with 17 bases in between. As DNA, the CDR3 is TGTGCCAGCATCCCTGAACAGGGACTAACCGGGGAGCTGTTTTTT. Translation gives CASIPEQGLTGELFF.

This clonotype was recorded at least ten times. V and J are TRBV10-3 and TRBJ2-5; possible D gene TRBD2, 6 bases. The CDR3 runs 15 residues. Trimming cost V 3 bases and J 2 bases, with 13 bases left between them. The germline gives CDR1 ENHRY, CDR2 SYGVKD. This CDR3 is CAISDLRGNQETQYF. The CDR3 bases are TGTGCCATCAGTGACCTACGGGGGAATCAAGAGACCCAGTACTTC.

Ten or more counts support this clonotype. The V and J genes are TRBV20-1 and TRBJ2-6; TRBD2 is a possible D gene (5 bases). V shed 3 bases and J shed 2 bases, with 11 bases lying between them. This CDR3 is 15 amino acids long. Looked up from germline, CDR1 is DFQATT and CDR2 is SNEGSKA (reference sequence). The CDR3 loop is CSASYGGAGANVLTF. CDR3 sequence (DNA): TGCAGTGCTAGTTACGGAGGAGCTGGGGCCAACGTCCTGACTTTC.

This clonotype was detected ten times or more. The chain links TRBV29-1 to TRBJ2-1; 13 bases fit TRBD2. CDR3 length: 14 amino acids. CDR1 and CDR2 from the germline V gene are SQVTM and ANQGSEA. V gave up 5 bases and J gave up 9 bases; unmatched junction bases: 7. The CDR3 sequence: CSVRSLAGGGEQFF. The CDR3, as DNA: TGCAGCGTTCGGTCACTAGCGGGAGGGGGTGAGCAGTTCTTC.

With regard to this clonotype: Being one base from a much bigger clone, this may be a read error. This chain links TRBV29-1 with TRBJ2-1; TRBD2 matches 11 bases. The junction had 8 bases not matched to a gene; V was cut back by 1 base and J by 12 bases. This CDR3 region has 14 residues. Germline V gene sequence: CDR1 SQVTM, CDR2 ANQGSEA. CDR3 residues: CSVEGSGRADVQFF. Here the CDR3 DNA reads TGCAGCGTTGAAGGTAGCGGGAGGGCCGATGTGCAGTTCTTC.

This clonotype was found many times. J is TRBJ2-7 and V is TRBV20-1, with TRBD1 matching 8 bases. The V segment lost 3 bases and the J segment 5 bases; nucleotides outside the gene matches: 6. The CDR3 totals 13 residues. Germline V gene data show CDR1 as DFQATT and CDR2 as SNEGSKA (reference sequence). The CDR3 here is CSASQGAIDEQYF. The CDR3 DNA reads as TGCAGTGCTAGTCAGGGGGCAATCGACGAGCAGTACTTC.

This clonotype was counted many times. The rearrangement uses TRBV2 and TRBJ2-1, with 9 positions matching TRBD2. This CDR3 has 20 residues. Germline V gene lookup returns CDR1 SNHLY and CDR2 FYNNEI. V dropped 4 bases and J dropped 4; count of bases not matched to a gene: 20. The CDR3 nucleotides are TGTGCCAGCAGTGTATTCCAGCGCGCGGGAGGGCCCTATTATTACAATGAGCAGTTCTTC. Encoded protein: CASSVFQRAGGPYYYNEQFF.

This clonotype was seen many times. The rearrangement links TRBV6-1 to TRBJ1-1, with D unclear. In germline, CDR1 is MNHNS, CDR2 SASEGT. The CDR3 consists of 13 residues. Trimming took 4 bases from V and 1 from J, leaving 7 bases between them. This CDR3 reads CASSGEENTEAFF. In DNA, the CDR3 is TGTGCCAGCAGTGGGGAAGAGAACACTGAAGCTTTCTTT.

Notes on this clonotype: As the CDR3 is not closed by the conserved phenylalanine or tryptophan, this likely results from a read error. The chain couples TRBV27 to TRBJ2-7; D remains unclear. Germline-derived CDR1 and CDR2 are MNHEY and SMNVEV (reference sequence). Trimming took off 5 bases at V and 0 bases at J, with 11 bases between the two ends. This CDR3 has 14 residues. The CDR3 here is CASSKELSSYEQYL. CDR3 in DNA: TGTGCCAGCAGTAAGGAGTTAAGCTCCTACGAGCAGTACCTC.

This clonotype was seen only once. One end of the junction fails to match germline, which may point to a read error. V usage is TRBV6-5 and J usage is TRBJ2-7, with 11 positions matching TRBD2. CDR1 is MNHEY, CDR2 SVGAGI, per germline. The CDR3 covers 20 residues. The CDR3 DNA reads as TGTGCCAGTAGTTACACCACACTTACAGAATGGACTAGCGGGCCCTACGAGCAGTACTTC. This codes for CASSYTTLTEWTSGPYEQYF.

This clonotype was seen ten or more times. The chain joins TRBV6-5 to TRBJ2-1; D gene uncertain. This CDR3 is 13 amino acids long. The V and J ends lost 3 bases and 12 bases respectively, with 15 bases between them. Germline V gene lookup returns CDR1 MNHEY and CDR2 SVGAGI. In DNA, the CDR3 is TGTGCCAGCAGTTATCAACCCCAGAGAGTGCAGTTCTTC. Its protein product is CASSYQPQRVQFF.

Here the CDR3 reads CASSLGPLERKYNEQFF. Written as DNA, the CDR3 is TGTGCCAGCAGCTTAGGTCCGCTGGAGCGTAAATACAATGAGCAGTTCTTC. V is TRBV7-6 and J is TRBJ2-1; no clear D gene. Germline V gives CDR1 SGHVS, CDR2 FNYEAQ. V was trimmed by 1 base and J by 4 bases, leaving 17 bases between them. The CDR3 totals 17 residues.

The genes are TRBV5-1 and TRBJ2-7, with unresolved D. Trimming pared 4 bases from V and 6 bases from J, leaving 11 bases between. Germline V gives CDR1 SGHRS, CDR2 YFSETQ. This CDR3 spans 12 amino acids. The CDR3 loop reads CASSLSIGEQYF. DNA of the CDR3: TGCGCCAGCAGCCTCAGCATCGGCGAGCAGTACTTC. The variable domain in full, completed from reference TRBV5-1 and TRBJ2-7, reads KAGVTQTPRYLIKTRGQQVTLSCSPISGHRSVSWYQQTPGQGLQFLFEYFSETQRNKGNFPGRFSGRQFSNSRSEMNVSTLELGDSALYLCASSLSIGEQYFGPGTRLTVT.

On this clonotype: With a much larger clone just one base away, this may be a read error. The CDR3 ends on some other residue instead of the conserved phenylalanine or tryptophan, so this is likely a read error. This sequence joins TRBV15 and TRBJ1-1, with D unresolved. V was pared by 0 bases and J by 7 bases, with 9 bases between. The CDR3 spans 13 residues. CDR1 and CDR2 from the germline V gene are LNHNV and YYDKDF (reference sequence). The CDR3 is CATSRDRTDEAFL. As DNA, the CDR3 is TGTGCCACCAGCAGAGATCGGACGGATGAAGCTTTCCTT.

This clonotype was observed a handful of times. This chain links TRBV7-9 with TRBJ2-5, with 8 positions matching TRBD1. Germline CDR1 and CDR2: SEHNR and FQNEAQ (reference sequence). The CDR3 extends over 15 amino acids. Trimming cost V 5 bases and J 5 bases; bases outside gene matches: 10. DNA for the CDR3: TGTGCCAGCAGCGCCCGGGACAGGCCATTGGAGACCCAGTACTTC. Amino acids: CASSARDRPLETQYF.

Many counts were recorded for this clonotype. The chain combines TRBV4-2 with TRBJ2-3, with 8 bases aligning to TRBD1. V lost 0 bases, J lost 1 base, and 3 bases stayed unmatched. The CDR3 spans 16 residues. The germline CDR1 and CDR2 sequences are LGHNA and YNFKEQ. The CDR3 region has the DNA TGTGCCAGCAGCCAAGATCAGGGGGCGCGCACAGATACGCAGTATTTT. Its translation is CASSQDQGARTDTQYF.

This clonotype was detected many times. This chain uses TRBV11-2 with TRBJ1-4, with no clear D. The CDR3 is made up of 19 amino acids. CDR1 and CDR2 (germline): SGHAT, FQNNGV. Trimming cost V 4 bases and J 0 bases, with 21 bases left between them. The CDR3 is CASSSRAEIGRSTNEKLFF. The CDR3 DNA follows: TGTGCCAGCAGCTCTAGGGCCGAAATAGGACGGTCAACTAATGAAAAACTGTTTTTT.

This clonotype was recorded at least ten times. The rearrangement joins TRBV3-1 to TRBJ1-1; D is uncertain. The V and J ends lost 1 base and 10 bases respectively, with 19 bases between them. The CDR3 has 15 residues. Germline V gene sequence: CDR1 LGHDT, CDR2 YNNKEL (reference sequence). This CDR3 reads CASSQGLAPRLRAFF. The CDR3 DNA sequence: TGTGCCAGCAGCCAAGGACTCGCCCCCCGGTTAAGAGCTTTCTTT.

This clonotype occurred a few times. V usage is TRBV12-3 or TRBV12-4 and J usage is TRBJ2-5, with a weak D call TRBD1 (5 bases). Deletions cut 6 bases from V and 2 bases from J, with 13 bases between. This CDR3 spans 14 amino acids. CDR3: CASRDGHNQETQYF. The CDR3, as DNA: TGTGCCAGCAGGGACGGACATAATCAAGAGACCCAGTACTTC.

This clonotype has a count of ten or more. The chain has TRBV14 and TRBJ1-1; D possibly corresponds to TRBD1 (6 bases). In germline, CDR1 is SGHDN, CDR2 FVKESK. V lost 5 bases and J lost 0, with 7 bases in between. The CDR3 consists of 13 residues. This chain's CDR3 is CASSGQLNTEAFF. The CDR3 bases are TGTGCCAGCAGCGGACAGCTGAACACTGAAGCTTTCTTT.

This clonotype was counted many times. V usage is TRBV20-1 and J usage is TRBJ2-1; D is unresolved. V was pared by 2 bases and J by 8 bases, with 13 bases between. The CDR3 runs 13 residues. CDR1 and CDR2 (germline): DFQATT, SNEGSKA (reference sequence). Written as DNA, the CDR3 is TGCAGTGCTAGATCCCTGGGCCTTTATGAGCAGTTCTTC. As protein: CSARSLGLYEQFF.

This clonotype was counted many times. CDR3 nucleotides: TGTGCCAGCAGCCCCGACAGGGGTGTCGCTGAAGCTTTCTTT. The encoded protein is CASSPDRGVAEAFF. This chain joins TRBV12-3 or TRBV12-4 and TRBJ1-1; 8 bases are shared with TRBD1. Trimming took 6 bases from V and 6 from J; bases not matched to a gene: 9. The CDR3 is made up of 14 amino acids.

This clonotype has a count of ten or more. This rearrangement joins TRBV20-1 to TRBJ2-7; unclear D gene. The V end was cut by 3 bases, the J end by 3 bases, with 12 bases between. Per the germline V gene, CDR1 is DFQATT and CDR2 is SNEGSKA (reference sequence). The CDR3 is 13 amino acids. The CDR3 bases are TGCAGTGCTAGCGAGGTTCTAGGCTACGAGCAGTACTTC. Translated, it gives CSASEVLGYEQYF.